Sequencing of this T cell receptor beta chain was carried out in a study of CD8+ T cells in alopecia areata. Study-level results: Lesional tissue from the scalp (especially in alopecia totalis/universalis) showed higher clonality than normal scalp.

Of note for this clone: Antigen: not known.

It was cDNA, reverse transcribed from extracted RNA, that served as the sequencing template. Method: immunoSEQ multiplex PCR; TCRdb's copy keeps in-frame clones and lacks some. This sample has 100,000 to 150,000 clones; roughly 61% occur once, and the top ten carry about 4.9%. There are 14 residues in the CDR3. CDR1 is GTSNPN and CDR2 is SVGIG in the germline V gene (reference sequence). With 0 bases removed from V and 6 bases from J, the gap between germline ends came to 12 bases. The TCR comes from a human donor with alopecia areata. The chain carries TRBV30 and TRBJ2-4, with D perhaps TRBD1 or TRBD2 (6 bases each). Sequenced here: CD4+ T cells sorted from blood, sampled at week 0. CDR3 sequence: CAWSVVGGLNIQYF. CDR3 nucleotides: TGTGCCTGGAGTGTAGTAGGGGGGCTAAACATTCAGTACTTC.